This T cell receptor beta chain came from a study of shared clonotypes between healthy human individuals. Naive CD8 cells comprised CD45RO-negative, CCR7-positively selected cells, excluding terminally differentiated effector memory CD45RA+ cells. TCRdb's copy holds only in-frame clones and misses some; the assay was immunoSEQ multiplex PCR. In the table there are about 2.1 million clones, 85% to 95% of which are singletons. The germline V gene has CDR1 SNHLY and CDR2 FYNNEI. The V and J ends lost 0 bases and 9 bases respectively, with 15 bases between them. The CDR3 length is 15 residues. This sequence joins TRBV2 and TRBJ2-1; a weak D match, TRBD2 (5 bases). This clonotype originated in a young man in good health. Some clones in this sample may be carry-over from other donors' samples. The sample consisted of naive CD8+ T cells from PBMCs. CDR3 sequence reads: CASSEALTNSGEQFF. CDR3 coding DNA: TGTGCCAGCAGTGAAGCACTGACTAATTCGGGTGAGCAGTTCTTC.